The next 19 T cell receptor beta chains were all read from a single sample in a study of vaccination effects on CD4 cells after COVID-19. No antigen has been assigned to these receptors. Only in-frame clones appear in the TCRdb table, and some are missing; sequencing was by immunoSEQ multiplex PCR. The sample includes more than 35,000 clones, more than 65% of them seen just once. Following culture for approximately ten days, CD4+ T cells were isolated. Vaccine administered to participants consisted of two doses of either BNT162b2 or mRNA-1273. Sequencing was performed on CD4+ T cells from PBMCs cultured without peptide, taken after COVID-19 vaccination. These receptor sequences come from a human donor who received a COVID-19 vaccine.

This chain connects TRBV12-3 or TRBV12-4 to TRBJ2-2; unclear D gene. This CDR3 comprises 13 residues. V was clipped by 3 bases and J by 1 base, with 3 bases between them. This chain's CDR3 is CASSLGNTGELFF. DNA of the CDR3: TGTGCCAGCAGTTTGGGGAACACCGGGGAGCTGTTTTTT.

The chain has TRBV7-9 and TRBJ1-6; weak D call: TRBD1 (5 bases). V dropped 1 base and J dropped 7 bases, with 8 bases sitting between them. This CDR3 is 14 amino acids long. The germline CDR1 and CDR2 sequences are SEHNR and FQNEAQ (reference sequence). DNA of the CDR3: TGTGCCAGCAGCTTAGACCAGGGAAATTCACCCCTCCACTTT. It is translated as CASSLDQGNSPLHF.

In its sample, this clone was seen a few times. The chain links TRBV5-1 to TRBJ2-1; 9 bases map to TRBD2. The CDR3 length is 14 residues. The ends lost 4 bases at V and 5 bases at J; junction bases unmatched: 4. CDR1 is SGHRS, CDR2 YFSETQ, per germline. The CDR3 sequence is CASSQGTSHNEQFF. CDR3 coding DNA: TGCGCCAGCAGCCAAGGGACTAGCCACAATGAGCAGTTCTTC. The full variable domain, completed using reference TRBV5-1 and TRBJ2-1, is KAGVTQTPRYLIKTRGQQVTLSCSPISGHRSVSWYQQTPGQGLQFLFEYFSETQRNKGNFPGRFSGRQFSNSRSEMNVSTLELGDSALYLCASSQGTSHNEQFFGPGTRLTVL.

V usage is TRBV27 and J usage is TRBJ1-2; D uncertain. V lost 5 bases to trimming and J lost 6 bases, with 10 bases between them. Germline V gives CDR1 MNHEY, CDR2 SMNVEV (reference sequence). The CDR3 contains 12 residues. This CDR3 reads CASSTPGDGYTF. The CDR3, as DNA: TGTGCCAGCAGTACACCGGGAGATGGCTACACCTTC.

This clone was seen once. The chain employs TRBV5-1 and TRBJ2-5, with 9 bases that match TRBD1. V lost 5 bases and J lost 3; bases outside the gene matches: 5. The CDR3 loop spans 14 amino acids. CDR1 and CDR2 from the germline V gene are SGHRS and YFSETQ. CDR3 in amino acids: CASSPGQGEETQYF. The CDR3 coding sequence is TGCGCCAGCAGTCCGGGACAGGGTGAAGAGACCCAGTACTTC. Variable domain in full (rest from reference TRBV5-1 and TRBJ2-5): KAGVTQTPRYLIKTRGQQVTLSCSPISGHRSVSWYQQTPGQGLQFLFEYFSETQRNKGNFPGRFSGRQFSNSRSEMNVSTLELGDSALYLCASSPGQGEETQYFGPGTRLLVL.

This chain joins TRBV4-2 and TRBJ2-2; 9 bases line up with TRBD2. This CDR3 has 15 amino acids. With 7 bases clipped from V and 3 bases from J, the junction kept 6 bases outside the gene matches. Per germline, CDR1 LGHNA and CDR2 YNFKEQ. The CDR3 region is CASTLAGIDTGELFF. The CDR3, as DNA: TGTGCCAGCACGCTAGCGGGAATTGACACCGGGGAGCTGTTTTTT.

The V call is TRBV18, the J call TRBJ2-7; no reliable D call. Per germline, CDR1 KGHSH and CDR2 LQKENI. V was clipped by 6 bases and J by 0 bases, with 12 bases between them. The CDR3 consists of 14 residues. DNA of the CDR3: TGTGCCAGCTCTACGACAAGTGACTCCTACGAGCAGTACTTC. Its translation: CASSTTSDSYEQYF.

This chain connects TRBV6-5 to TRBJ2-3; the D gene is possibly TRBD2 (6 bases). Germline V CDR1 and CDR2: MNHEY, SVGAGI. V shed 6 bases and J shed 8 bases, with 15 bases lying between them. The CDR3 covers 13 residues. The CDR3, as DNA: TGTGCCAGCAGCCTGGCTGGGAGGAGTACGCAGTATTTT. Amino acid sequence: CASSLAGRSTQYF.

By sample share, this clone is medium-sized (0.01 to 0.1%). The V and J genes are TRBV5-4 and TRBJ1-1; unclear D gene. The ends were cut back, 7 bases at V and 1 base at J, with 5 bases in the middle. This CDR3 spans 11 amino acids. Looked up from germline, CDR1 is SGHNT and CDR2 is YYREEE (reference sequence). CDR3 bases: TGTGCCAGCTCTTCGAACACTGAAGCTTTCTTT. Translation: CASSSNTEAFF.

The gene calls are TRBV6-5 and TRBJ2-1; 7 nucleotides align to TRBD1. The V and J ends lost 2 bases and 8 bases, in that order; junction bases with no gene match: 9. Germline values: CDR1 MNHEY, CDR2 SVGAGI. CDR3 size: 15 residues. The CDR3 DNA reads TGTGCCAGCAGTTACCTGGACTCCAGGGGGTATGAGCAGTTCTTC. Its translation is CASSYLDSRGYEQFF.

The CDR3 DNA reads as TGCGCCAGCAGTGAGTCTTTTGTCGGAGCTTTCTTT. This translates into CASSESFVGAFF. The chain carries TRBV10-1 and TRBJ1-1; no firm D call. The CDR3 spans 12 residues. CDR1 is WNHNN and CDR2 is SYGVQD in the germline V gene (reference sequence). V shed 0 bases and J shed 10 bases, with 9 bases lying between them.

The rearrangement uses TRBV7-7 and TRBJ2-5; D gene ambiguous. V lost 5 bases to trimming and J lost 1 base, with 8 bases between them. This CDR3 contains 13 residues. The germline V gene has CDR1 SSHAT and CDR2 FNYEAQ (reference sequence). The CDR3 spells CASSQISQETQYF. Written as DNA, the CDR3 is TGTGCCAGCAGCCAAATCTCCCAAGAGACCCAGTACTTC.

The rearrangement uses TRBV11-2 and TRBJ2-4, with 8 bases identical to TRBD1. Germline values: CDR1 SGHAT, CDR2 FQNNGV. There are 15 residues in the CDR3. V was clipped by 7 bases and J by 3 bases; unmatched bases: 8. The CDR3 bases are TGTGCCAGCACCATGGACAGGGCTGGCAAAAACATTCAGTACTTC. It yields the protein CASTMDRAGKNIQYF.

Here the CDR3 DNA reads TGTGCCAGCTCACCAGCCGCGTATCAGCCCCAGCATTTT. The encoded protein is CASSPAAYQPQHF. The chain carries TRBV18 and TRBJ1-5; D is ambiguous. In germline, CDR1 is KGHSH, CDR2 LQKENI. The length of the CDR3 is 13 residues. V gave up 2 bases and J gave up 5 bases, with 7 bases separating them.

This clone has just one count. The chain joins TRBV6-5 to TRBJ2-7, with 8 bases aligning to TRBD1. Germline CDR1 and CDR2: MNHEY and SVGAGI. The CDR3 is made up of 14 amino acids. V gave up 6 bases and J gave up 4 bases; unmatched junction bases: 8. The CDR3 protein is CASRRTGILYEQYF. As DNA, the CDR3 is TGTGCCAGCAGGAGGACAGGGATATTATACGAGCAGTACTTC.

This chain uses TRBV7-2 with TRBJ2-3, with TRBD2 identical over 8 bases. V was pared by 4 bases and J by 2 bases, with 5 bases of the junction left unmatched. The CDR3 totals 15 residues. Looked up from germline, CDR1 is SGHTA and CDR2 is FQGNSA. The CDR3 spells CASSWRAGDTDTQYF. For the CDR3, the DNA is TGTGCCAGCAGCTGGCGAGCGGGGGACACAGATACGCAGTATTTT.

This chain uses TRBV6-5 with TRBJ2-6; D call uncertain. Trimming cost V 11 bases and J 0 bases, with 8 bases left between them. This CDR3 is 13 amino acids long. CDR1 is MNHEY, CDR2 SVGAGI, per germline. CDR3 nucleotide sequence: TGTGCCGCGTCGGGCTCTGGGGCCAACGTCCTGACTTTC. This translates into CAASGSGANVLTF.

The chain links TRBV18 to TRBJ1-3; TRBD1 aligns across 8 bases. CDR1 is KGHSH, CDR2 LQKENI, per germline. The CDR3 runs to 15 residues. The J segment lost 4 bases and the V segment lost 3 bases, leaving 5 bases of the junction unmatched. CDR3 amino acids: CASSPGQGGGNTIYF. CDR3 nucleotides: TGTGCCAGCTCACCCGGACAGGGAGGAGGAAACACCATATATTTT.

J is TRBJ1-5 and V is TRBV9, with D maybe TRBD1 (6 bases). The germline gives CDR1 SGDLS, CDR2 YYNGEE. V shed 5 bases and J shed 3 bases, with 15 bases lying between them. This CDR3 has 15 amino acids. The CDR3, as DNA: TGTGCCAGCAGTGAGACGGGACACCACAATCAGCCCCAGCATTTT. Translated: CASSETGHHNQPQHF.